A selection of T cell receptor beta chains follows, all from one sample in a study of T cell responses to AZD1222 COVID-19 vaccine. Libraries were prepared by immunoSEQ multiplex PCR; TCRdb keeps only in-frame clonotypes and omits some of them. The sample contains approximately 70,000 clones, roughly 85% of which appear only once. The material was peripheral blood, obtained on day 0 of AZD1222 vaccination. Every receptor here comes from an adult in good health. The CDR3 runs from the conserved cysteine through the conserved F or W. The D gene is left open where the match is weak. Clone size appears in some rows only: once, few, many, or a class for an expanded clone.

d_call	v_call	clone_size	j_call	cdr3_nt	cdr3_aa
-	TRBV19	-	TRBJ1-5	TGTGCCAGTAGTTCACGGGACATGGATCAGCCCCAGCATTTT	CASSSRDMDQPQHF
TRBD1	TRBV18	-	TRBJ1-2	TGTGCCAGCTCACAACAGGGGCTCTATGGCTACACCTTC	CASSQQGLYGYTF
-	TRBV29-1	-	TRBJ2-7	TGCAGCGTCGTAGGAGGAGGAGGTCTCGAGCAGTACTTC	CSVVGGGGLEQYF
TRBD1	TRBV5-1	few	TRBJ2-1	TGCGCCAGCAGCTTGGTGGGGACAGGGACGGGGATATACAATGAGCAGTTCTTC	CASSLVGTGTGIYNEQFF
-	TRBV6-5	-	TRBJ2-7	TGTGCCAGCAGGCGGACTCTGGCCGAGCAGTACTTC	CASRRTLAEQYF
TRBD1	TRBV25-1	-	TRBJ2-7	TGTGCCAGCACCGGACAGGGGTGGACCTACGAGCAGTACTTC	CASTGQGWTYEQYF
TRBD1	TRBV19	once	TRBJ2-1	TGTGCCAGTAGTATATATACGACAGGGGGATACAATGAGCAGTTCTTC	CASSIYTTGGYNEQFF
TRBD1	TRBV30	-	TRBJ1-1	TGTGCCTGGACCTACAACAGGGGGGCCACTGAAGCTTTCTTT	CAWTYNRGATEAFF
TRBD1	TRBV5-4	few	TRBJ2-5	TGTGCCAGCAGCTTGCAACAGGGGACCGAGACCCAGTACTTC	CASSLQQGTETQYF
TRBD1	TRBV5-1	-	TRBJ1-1	TGCGCCAGCAGCGGGCCGGGACAGGTGGGTGAAGCTTTCTTT	CASSGPGQVGEAFF
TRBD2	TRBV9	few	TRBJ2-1	TGTGCCAGCAGCGTAGAGGCTAGCGGGAAGAATGAGCAGTTCTTC	CASSVEASGKNEQFF
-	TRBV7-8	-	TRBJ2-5	TGTGCCAGCAGCCAAGCGGGACAGGAGACCCAGTACTTC	CASSQAGQETQYF
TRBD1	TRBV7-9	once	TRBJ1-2	TGTGCCAGCACTGACTCAAACAGGGGCTATGGCTACACCTTC	CASTDSNRGYGYTF
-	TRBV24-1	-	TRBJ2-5	TGTGCCACCAGTGATTTGCAAGAGACCCAGTACTTC	CATSDLQETQYF
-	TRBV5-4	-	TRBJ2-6	TGTGCCAGCAGCTTGCGGCACCTCTCTGGGGCCAACGTCCTGACTTTC	CASSLRHLSGANVLTF
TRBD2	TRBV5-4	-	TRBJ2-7	TGTGCCAGCAGCTTGATGACTAGCGGGAGCTACGAGCAGTACTTC	CASSLMTSGSYEQYF
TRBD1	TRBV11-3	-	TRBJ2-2	TGTGCCAGCAGCCTGCGGACAGGGGGCACCGGGGAGCTGTTTTTT	CASSLRTGGTGELFF
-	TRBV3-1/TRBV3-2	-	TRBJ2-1	TGTGCCAGCAGCCAAGCTAGCGAAGAGCAGTTCTTC	CASSQASEEQFF
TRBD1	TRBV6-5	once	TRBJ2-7	TGTGCCAGCAGTTACCGGGGACAGGGACCCCAGCAGTACTTC	CASSYRGQGPQQYF
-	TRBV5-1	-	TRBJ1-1	TGCGCCAGCAGGGAGGAGGGGAGGGCCCAGAACACTGAAGCTTTCTTT	CASREEGRAQNTEAFF
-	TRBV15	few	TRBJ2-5	TGTGCCACCAGCAAAGACCAGGGGCGGCAAGAGACCCAGTACTTC	CATSKDQGRQETQYF
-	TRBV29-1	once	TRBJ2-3	TGCAGCGTGTGGGAATCCACAGATACGCAGTATTTT	CSVWESTDTQYF
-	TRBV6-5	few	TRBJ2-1	TGTGCCAGCAGTTACGGATCGGCGAATGAGCAGTTCTTC	CASSYGSANEQFF
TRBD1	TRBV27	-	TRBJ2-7	TGTGCCAGCAGTTTACAGGCCAGGGGGTCCTACGAGCAGTACTTC	CASSLQARGSYEQYF
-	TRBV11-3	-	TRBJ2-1	TGTGCCAGCAGCTTAGGAGGGTCCAATGAGCAGTTCTTC	CASSLGGSNEQFF
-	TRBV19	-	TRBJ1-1	TGTGCCAGTAGTATTATGGGCCAGGTCGACACTGAAGCTTTCTTT	CASSIMGQVDTEAFF
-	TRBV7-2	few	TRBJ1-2	TGTGCCAGCAGCTTAGAAGGCTATGGCTACACCTTC	CASSLEGYGYTF
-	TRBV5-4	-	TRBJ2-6	TGTGCCAGCAGCGTTACAGGGCCCTCTGGGGCCAACGTCCTGACTTTC	CASSVTGPSGANVLTF
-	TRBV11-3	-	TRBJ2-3	TGTGCCAGCAGCTTAGATTGGGGGGGCCCCTCGTCTTCTAGCACAGATACGCAGTATTTT	CASSLDWGGPSSSSTDTQYF
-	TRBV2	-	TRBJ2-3	TGTGCCACCAATACCGGGACAACTAGCACAGATACGCAGTATTTT	CATNTGTTSTDTQYF
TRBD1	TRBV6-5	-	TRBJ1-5	TGTGCCAGCAGGACATGGACAGGAAACAATCAGCCCCAGCATTTT	CASRTWTGNNQPQHF
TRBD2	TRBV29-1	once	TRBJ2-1	TGCAGCGTCCAACTAGCGGACCGCTACAATGAGCAGTTCTTC	CSVQLADRYNEQFF
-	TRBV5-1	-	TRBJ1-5	TGCGCCAGCAGCCCAGGAAACAGGGAGGGCCAGCCCCAGCATTTT	CASSPGNREGQPQHF
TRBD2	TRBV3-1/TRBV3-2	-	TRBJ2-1	TGTGCCAGCAGCCAAAATAGCGGGAGCTCCTACAATGAGCAGTTCTTC	CASSQNSGSSYNEQFF
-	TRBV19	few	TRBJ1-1	TGTGCCAGTCGGGCGCCCGGGACCCACACTGAAGCTTTCTTT	CASRAPGTHTEAFF
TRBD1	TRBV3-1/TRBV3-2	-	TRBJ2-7	TGTGCCAGCAGCCAAGATAAGCCAGGGACAGCCTACGAGCAGTACTTC	CASSQDKPGTAYEQYF
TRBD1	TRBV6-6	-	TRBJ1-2	TGTGCCAGCACAAAAAGACAGGGCGGGGGTTATGGCTACACCTTC	CASTKRQGGGYGYTF
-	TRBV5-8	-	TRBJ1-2	TGTGCCAGCAGCTTGGACAGCGTGGGCTATGGCTACACCTTC	CASSLDSVGYGYTF
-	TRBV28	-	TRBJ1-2	TGTGCCAGCAGCCTACCGACGCGAGAAGGCTACACCTTC	CASSLPTREGYTF
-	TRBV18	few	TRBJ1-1	TGTGCCAGCTCACCACCGGCCGGGGGCGGCACTGAAGCTTTCTTT	CASSPPAGGGTEAFF
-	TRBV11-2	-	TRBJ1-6	TGTGCCAGCAGCATTGAAAGCGGGGCACCTAATTCACCCCTCCACTTT	CASSIESGAPNSPLHF
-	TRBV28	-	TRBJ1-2	TGTGCCAGCAGCGGCCACAGGGAAGTATATGGCTACACCTTC	CASSGHREVYGYTF
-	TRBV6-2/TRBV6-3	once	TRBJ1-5	TGTGCCAGCAGTTATGCAGGGAACCAGCCCCAGCATTTT	CASSYAGNQPQHF
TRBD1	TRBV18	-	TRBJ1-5	TGTGCCAGCTCTCGGACAGGGGGCGAACATCAGCCCCAGCATTTT	CASSRTGGEHQPQHF
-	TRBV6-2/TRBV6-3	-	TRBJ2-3	TGTGCCAGCAGTTACTCTAGGGAAAGGGATGAGGATACGCAGTATTTT	CASSYSRERDEDTQYF
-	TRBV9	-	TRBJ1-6	TGTGCCAGCAGCGTAGGAGACAATTCACCCCTCCACTTT	CASSVGDNSPLHF
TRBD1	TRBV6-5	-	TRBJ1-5	TGTGCCAGCAGCCCGGACAGGGGGCCGGGACAGCCCCAGCATTTT	CASSPDRGPGQPQHF
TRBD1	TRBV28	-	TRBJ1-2	TGTGCCAGCAGTTTACAGGGGGCAAGAGGCTACACCTTC	CASSLQGARGYTF
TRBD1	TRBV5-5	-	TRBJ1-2	TGTGCCAGCAGCCCGACAGGGCAGGGCTATGGCTACACCTTC	CASSPTGQGYGYTF
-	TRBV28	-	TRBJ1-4	TGTGCCAGCCAAATTAGACAGAAACTAATGAGAAAACTGTTTTTT	CASQIRQKLMRKLFF
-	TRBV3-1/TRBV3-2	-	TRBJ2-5	TGTGCCAGCAGCACAAGCTCTCCCATTTCTGAGACCCAGTACTTC	CASSTSSPISETQYF
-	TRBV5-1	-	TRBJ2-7	TGCGCCAGCAGCTTGGTTCCGGGGTTTGACGAGCAGTACTTC	CASSLVPGFDEQYF
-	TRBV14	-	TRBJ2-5	TGTGCCAGCAGCCAAGGGACCCAAGAGACCCAGTACTTC	CASSQGTQETQYF